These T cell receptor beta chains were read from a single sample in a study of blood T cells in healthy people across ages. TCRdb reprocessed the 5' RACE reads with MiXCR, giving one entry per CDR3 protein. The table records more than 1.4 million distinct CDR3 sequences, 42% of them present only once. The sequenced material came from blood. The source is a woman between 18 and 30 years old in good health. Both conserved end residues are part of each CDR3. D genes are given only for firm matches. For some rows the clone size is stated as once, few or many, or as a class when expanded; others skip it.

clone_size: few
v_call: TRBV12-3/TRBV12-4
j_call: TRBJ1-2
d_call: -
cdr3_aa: CASSLWAANYGYTF
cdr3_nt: TGTGCCAGCAGTTTATGGGCGGCTAACTATGGCTACACCTTC

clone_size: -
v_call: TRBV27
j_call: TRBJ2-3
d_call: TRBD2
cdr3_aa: CASSLLLAGLTDTQYF
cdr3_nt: TGTGCCAGCAGCCTCCTACTAGCGGGGTTGACAGATACGCAGTATTTT

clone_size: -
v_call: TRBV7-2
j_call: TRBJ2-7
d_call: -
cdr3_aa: CASSLLPDPSYEQYF
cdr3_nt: TGTGCCAGCAGCTTACTCCCAGACCCATCCTACGAGCAGTACTTC

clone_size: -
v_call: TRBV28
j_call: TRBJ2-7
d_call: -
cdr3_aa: CATKFPRDEQYF
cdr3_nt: TGTGCCACCAAGTTTCCCAGGGACGAGCAGTACTTC

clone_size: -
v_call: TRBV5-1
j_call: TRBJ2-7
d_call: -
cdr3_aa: CASSTSGPGYEQYF
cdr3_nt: TGCGCCAGCAGCACTTCGGGCCCCGGCTACGAGCAGTACTTC

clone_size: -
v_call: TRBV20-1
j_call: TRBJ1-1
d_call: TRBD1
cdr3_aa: CSARPGGYTEAFF
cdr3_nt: TGCAGTGCTAGGCCAGGGGGGTACACTGAAGCTTTCTTT

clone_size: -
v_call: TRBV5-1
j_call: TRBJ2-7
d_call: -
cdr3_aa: CASSLTPLAVSYEQYF
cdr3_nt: TGCGCCAGCAGCTTGACTCCGTTGGCGGTTTCCTACGAGCAGTACTTC

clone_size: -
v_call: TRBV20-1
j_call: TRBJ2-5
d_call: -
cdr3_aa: CSAKVHGGQETQYF
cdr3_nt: TGCAGTGCTAAGGTTCACGGGGGACAAGAGACCCAGTACTTC

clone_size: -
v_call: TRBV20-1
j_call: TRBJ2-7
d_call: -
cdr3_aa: CSARDRWGRVSSYEQYF
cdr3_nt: TGCAGTGCTAGAGATCGGTGGGGGCGGGTTAGCTCCTACGAGCAGTACTTC

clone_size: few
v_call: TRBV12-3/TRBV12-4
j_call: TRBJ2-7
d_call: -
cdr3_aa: CASSLAGRESSYEQYF
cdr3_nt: TGTGCCAGCAGTTTAGCGGGCAGGGAGAGCTCCTACGAGCAGTACTTC

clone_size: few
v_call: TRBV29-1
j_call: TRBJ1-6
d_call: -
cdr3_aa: CSVREDGLLHF
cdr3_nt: TGCAGCGTCCGAGAGGACGGTCTGCTCCACTTT

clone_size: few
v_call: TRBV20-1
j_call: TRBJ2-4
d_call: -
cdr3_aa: CSVRETENIQYF
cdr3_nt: TGCAGTGTACGTGAAACGGAAAACATTCAGTACTTC

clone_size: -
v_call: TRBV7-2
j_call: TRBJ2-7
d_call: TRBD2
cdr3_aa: CASSLVSSGRDEQYF
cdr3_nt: TGTGCCAGCAGCTTAGTGTCTAGCGGGAGGGACGAGCAGTACTTC

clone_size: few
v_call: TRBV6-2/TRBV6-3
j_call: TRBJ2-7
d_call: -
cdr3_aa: CASSSPLSQQYF
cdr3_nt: TGTGCCAGCAGTTCCCCATTATCCCAGCAGTACTTC

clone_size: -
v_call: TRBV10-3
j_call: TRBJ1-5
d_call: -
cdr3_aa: CAAQESSNQPQHF
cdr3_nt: TGTGCCGCCCAGGAGAGCAGCAATCAGCCCCAGCATTTT

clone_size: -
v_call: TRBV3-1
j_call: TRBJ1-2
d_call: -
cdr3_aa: CASSNTWDGRYYTF
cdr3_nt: TGTGCCAGCAGCAACACGTGGGACGGACGTTACTACACCTTC

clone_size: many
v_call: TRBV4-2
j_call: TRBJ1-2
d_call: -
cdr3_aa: CASTNWGLEDGVNRGYTF
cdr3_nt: TGTGCCAGCACCAACTGGGGGCTCGAGGACGGCGTCAATCGGGGCTACACCTTC

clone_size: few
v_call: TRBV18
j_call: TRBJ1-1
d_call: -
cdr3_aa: CASSPHPQGNTEAFF
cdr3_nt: TGTGCCAGCTCACCACACCCACAGGGGAACACTGAAGCTTTCTTT

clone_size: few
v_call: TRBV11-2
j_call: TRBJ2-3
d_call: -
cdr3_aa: CASARTDTQYF
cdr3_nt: TGTGCCAGCGCCAGAACAGATACGCAGTATTTT

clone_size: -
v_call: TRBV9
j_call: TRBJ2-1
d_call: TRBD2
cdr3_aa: CASSPRGSGSPYNEQFF
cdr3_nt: TGTGCCAGCAGCCCCCGGGGTAGCGGGAGTCCCTACAATGAGCAGTTCTTC

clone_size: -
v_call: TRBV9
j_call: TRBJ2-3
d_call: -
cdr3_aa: CASTPEGGTDTQYF
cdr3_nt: TGTGCCAGCACCCCGGAGGGGGGGACAGATACGCAGTATTTT

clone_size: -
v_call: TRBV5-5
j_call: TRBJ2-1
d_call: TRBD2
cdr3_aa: CASRLPSAGGYNEQFF
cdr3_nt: TGTGCCAGCAGACTACCTTCAGCGGGAGGGTACAATGAGCAGTTCTTC

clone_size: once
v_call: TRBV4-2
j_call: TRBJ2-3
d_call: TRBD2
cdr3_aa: CASSQTVSGTTDTQYF
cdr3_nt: TGTGCCAGCAGCCAGACGGTTAGCGGGACCACAGATACGCAGTATTTT

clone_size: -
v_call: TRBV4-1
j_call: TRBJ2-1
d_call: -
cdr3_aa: CASSHPGTFNEQFF
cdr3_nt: TGCGCCAGCAGCCACCCGGGAACTTTCAATGAGCAGTTCTTC

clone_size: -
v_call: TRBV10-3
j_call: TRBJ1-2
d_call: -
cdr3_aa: CAITGRNYGYTF
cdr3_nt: TGTGCCATCACGGGACGGAACTATGGCTACACCTTC

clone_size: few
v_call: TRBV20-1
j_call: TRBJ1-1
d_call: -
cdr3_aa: CSARPPLWKGSTEAFF
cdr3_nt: TGCAGTGCTAGACCGCCCCTTTGGAAAGGATCCACTGAAGCTTTCTTT

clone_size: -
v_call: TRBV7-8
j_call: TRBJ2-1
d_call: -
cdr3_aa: CASSSLDRLYNEQFF
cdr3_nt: TGTGCCAGCAGCTCCCTGGACAGACTCTACAATGAGCAGTTCTTC

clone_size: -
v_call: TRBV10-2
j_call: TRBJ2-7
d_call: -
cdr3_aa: CASSQIQRFYEQYF
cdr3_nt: TGCGCCAGCAGTCAGATCCAACGGTTTTACGAGCAGTACTTC

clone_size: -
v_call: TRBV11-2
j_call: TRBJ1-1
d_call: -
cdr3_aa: CAGSPGGIALNTEAFF
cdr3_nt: TGTGCCGGCAGCCCGGGGGGGATAGCTTTAAACACTGAAGCTTTCTTT

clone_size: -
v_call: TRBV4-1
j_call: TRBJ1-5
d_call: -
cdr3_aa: CASSQESRSNQPQHF
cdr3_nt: TGCGCCAGCAGCCAAGAGTCCCGGAGCAATCAGCCCCAGCATTTT

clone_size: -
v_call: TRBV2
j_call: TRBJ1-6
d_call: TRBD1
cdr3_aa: CARRDSNNSPLHF
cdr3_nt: TGTGCCAGACGGGACAGTAATAATTCACCCCTCCACTTT

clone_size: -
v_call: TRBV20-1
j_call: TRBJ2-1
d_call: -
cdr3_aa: CSARPRVAPVDSYNEQFF
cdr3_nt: TGCAGTGCTAGACCCAGGGTGGCACCAGTCGACTCCTACAATGAGCAGTTCTTC

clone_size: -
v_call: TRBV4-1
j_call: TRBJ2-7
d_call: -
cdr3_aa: CASSRTGEFSGASSYEQYF
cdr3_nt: TGCGCCAGCAGCCGAACGGGGGAATTCTCAGGGGCCAGCTCCTACGAGCAGTACTTC

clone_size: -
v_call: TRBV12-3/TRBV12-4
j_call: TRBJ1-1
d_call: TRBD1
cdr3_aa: CASRIGQGTEAFF
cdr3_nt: TGTGCCAGCAGGATTGGACAGGGCACTGAAGCTTTCTTT

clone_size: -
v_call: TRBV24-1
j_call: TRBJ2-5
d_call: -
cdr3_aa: CATSDLSFGEETQYF
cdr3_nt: TGTGCCACCAGTGATTTGTCGTTCGGGGAGGAGACCCAGTACTTC

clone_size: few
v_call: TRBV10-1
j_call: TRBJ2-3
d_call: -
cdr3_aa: CASQPGPTSVGTQYF
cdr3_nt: TGCGCCTCCCAGCCCGGACCAACCTCCGTGGGTACGCAGTATTTT

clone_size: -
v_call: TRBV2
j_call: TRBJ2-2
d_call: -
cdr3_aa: CASTPENTGELFF
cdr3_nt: TGTGCCAGCACCCCAGAAAACACCGGGGAGCTGTTTTTT

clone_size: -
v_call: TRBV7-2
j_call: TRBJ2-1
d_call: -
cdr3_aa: CASSSRFYNEQFF
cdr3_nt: TGTGCCAGCAGCTCCAGGTTTTACAATGAGCAGTTCTTC

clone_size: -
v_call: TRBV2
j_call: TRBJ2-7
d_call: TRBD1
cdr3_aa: CASSEGQGANYEQYF
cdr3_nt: TGTGCCAGCAGTGAAGGACAGGGGGCGAATTACGAGCAGTACTTC

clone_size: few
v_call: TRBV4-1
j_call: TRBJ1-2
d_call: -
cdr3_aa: CASSQPWGYGYTF
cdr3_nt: TGCGCCAGCAGCCAACCCTGGGGTTATGGCTACACCTTC

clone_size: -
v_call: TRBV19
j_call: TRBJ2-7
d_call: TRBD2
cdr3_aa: CASSMSSGSYEQYF
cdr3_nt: TGTGCCAGTAGTATGTCTAGCGGCTCCTACGAGCAGTACTTC

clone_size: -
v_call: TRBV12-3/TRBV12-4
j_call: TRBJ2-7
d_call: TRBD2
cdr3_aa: CASTQLGGRGEQYF
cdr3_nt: TGTGCCAGCACCCAATTGGGCGGGAGAGGCGAGCAGTACTTC

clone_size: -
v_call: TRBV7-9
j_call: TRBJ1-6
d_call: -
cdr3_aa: CASRGVGVSPLHF
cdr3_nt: TGTGCCAGCAGGGGAGTGGGGGTCTCACCCCTCCACTTT

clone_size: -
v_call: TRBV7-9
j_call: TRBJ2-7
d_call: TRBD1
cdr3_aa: CASSRPGTGGSYEQYF
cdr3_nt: TGTGCCAGCAGCCGTCCCGGGACAGGGGGATCCTACGAGCAGTACTTC

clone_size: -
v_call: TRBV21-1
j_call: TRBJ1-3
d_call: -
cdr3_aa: CASSPPRFNPGNTIYF
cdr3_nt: TGTGCCAGCAGCCCTCCCCGTTTTAATCCCGGAAACACCATATATTTT

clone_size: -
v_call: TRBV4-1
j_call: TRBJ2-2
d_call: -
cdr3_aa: CASSQDIWGESITGELFF
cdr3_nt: TGCGCCAGCAGCCAAGATATCTGGGGGGAATCGATCACCGGGGAGCTGTTTTTT

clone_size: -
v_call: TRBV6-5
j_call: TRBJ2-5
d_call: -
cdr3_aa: CASSSGVGRTQYF
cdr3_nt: TGTGCCAGCAGTTCGGGAGTCGGTAGGACCCAGTACTTC

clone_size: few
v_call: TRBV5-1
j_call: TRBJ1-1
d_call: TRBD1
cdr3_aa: CASSLWTGTSEAFF
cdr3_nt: TGCGCCAGCAGCTTGTGGACAGGGACGTCTGAAGCTTTCTTT

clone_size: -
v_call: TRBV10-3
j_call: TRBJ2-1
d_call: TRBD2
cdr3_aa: CAISDGVGGGYNEQFF
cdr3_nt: TGTGCCATCAGTGATGGGGTTGGGGGGGGATACAATGAGCAGTTCTTC

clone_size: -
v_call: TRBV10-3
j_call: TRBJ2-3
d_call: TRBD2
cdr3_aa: CATVGGTSGGSDTQYF
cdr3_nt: TGTGCCACCGTGGGTGGGACTAGCGGGGGATCAGATACGCAGTATTTT

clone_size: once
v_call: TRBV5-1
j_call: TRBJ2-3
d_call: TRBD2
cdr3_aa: CASSFILAGKSGTDTQDF
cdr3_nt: TGCGCCAGCAGCTTTATACTAGCGGGAAAATCGGGCACAGATACGCAGGATTTT

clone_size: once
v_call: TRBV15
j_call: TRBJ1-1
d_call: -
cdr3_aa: CATSRQDINTEAFF
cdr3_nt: TGTGCCACCAGCCGACAGGACATAAACACTGAAGCTTTTTTT